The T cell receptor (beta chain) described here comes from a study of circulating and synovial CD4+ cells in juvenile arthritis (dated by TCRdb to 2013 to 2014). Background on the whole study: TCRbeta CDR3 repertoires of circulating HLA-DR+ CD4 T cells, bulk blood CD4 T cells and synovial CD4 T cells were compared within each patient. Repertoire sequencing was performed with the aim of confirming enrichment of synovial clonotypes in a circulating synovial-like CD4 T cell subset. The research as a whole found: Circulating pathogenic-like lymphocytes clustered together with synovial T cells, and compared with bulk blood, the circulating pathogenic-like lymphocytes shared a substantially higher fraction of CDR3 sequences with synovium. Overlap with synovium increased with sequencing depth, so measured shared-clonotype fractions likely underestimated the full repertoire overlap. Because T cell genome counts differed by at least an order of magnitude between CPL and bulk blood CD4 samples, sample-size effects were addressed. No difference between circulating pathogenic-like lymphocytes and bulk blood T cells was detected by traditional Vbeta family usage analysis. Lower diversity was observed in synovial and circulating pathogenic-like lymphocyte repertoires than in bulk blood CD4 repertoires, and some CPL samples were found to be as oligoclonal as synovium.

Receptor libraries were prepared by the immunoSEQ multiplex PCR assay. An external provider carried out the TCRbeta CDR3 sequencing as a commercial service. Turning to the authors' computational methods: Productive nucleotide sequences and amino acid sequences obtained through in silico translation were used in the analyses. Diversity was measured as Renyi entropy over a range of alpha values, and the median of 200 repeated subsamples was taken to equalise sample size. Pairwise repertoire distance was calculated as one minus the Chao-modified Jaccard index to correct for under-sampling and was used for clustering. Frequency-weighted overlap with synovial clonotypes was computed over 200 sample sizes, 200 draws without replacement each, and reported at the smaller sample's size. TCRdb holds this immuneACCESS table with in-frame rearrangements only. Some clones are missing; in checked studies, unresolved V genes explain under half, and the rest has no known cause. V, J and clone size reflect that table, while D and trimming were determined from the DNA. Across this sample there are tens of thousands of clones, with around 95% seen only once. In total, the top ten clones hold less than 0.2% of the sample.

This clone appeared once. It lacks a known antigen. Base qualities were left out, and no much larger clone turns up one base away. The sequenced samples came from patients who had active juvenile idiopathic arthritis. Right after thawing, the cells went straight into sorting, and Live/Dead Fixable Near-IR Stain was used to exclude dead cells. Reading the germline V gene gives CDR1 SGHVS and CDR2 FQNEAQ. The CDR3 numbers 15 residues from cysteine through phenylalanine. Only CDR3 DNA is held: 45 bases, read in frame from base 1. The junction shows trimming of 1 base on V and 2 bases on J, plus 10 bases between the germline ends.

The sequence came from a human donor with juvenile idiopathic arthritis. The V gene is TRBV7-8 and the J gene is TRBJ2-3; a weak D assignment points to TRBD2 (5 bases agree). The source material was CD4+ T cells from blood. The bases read TGTGCCAGCAGCTTAGGAGGGCGGGCCACAGATACGCAGTATTTT. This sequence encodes CASSLGGRATDTQYF.